This T cell receptor beta chain comes out of a study of blood T cell repertoires in COVID-19. About the research overall: COVID-19 samples collected from the United States, Italy and Spain covered acute and convalescent phases. In each case, the material was cDNA or gDNA derived from T cells, B-cell-depleted T cells, or PBMCs.

This CDR3 has 13 amino acids. Germline assignment: CDR1 SGHNT and CDR2 YYREEE (reference sequence). V dropped 1 base and J dropped 8; count of bases not matched to a gene: 4. As processed by the authors: For nucleated cells, counts were estimated from reference gene primer amplification. Assay: immunoSEQ multiplex PCR; the TCRdb copy retains only in-frame clones and omits some. For V, J and clone size, that table is used; D and trimming come from the DNA. This sample yields about 74,000 clones, of which over 75% are seen a single time; more than 2.5% belongs to the top ten. The chain couples TRBV5-4 to TRBJ1-2; TRBD1 agrees at 8 bases. The sequence came from a man in his 70s with active or convalescent COVID-19. What was sequenced was peripheral blood. The CDR3 nucleotides read TGTGCCAGCAGCTTGCAGGGGGCCCGGGGCTACACCTTC. Its protein product is CASSLQGARGYTF.